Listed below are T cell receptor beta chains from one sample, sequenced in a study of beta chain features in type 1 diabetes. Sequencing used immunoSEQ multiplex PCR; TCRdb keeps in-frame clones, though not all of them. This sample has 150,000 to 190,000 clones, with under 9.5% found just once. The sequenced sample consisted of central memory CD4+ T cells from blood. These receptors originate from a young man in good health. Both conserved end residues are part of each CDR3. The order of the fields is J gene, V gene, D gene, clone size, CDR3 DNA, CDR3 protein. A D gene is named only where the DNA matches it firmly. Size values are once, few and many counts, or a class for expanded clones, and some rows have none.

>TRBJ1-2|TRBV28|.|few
TGTGCCAGCACCCAGCCGGAGCCTATCTATGGCTACACCTTC
CASTQPEPIYGYTF
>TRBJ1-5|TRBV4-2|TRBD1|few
TGTGCCAGCAGCCATCCCTCCGGGACAGGGGGCCCACTAAGCAATCAGCCCCAGCATTTT
CASSHPSGTGGPLSNQPQHF
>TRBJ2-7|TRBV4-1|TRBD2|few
TGCGCCAGCAGCCAAGGAGGAGCGGGAGTCCGCGAGCAGTACTTC
CASSQGGAGVREQYF
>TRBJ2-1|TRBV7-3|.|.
TGTGCCAGCAGCTTCGAGAATGAGCAGTTCTTC
CASSFENEQFF
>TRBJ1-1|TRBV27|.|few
TGTGCCAGCAGTTTATTGGGTCCAGGGACTGGCGCTGAAGCTTTCTTT
CASSLLGPGTGAEAFF
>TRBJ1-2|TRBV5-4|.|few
TGTGCCAGCAGCTTGGAAGGGGATGGCTACACCTTC
CASSLEGDGYTF
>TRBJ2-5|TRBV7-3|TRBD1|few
TGTGCCAGCAGCTTAGGCATAGGGACAGGGCTGGAGACCCAGTACTTC
CASSLGIGTGLETQYF
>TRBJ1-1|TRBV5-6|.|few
TGTGCCAGCAGCTTGGTGTCAGGGTTCGCTGAAGCTTTCTTT
CASSLVSGFAEAFF
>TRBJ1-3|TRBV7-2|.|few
TGTGCCAGCAGCTTAGTACGGAGCAGCTCTGGAAACACCATATATTTT
CASSLVRSSSGNTIYF
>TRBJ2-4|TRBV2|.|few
TGTGCCAGCAGCCACGGACAGTTAGTAGCCAAAAACATTCAGTACTTC
CASSHGQLVAKNIQYF
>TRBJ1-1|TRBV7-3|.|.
TGTGCCAGCAGCTTAAGTCCAATTGGAGGGTCTCCAACTGAAGCTTTCTTT
CASSLSPIGGSPTEAFF
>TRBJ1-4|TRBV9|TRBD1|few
TGTGCCAGCAGCGCGCAGGGGGTCGGTGAAAAACTGTTTTTT
CASSAQGVGEKLFF
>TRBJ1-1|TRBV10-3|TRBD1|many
TGTGCCGTCCGACGACAGGGCCGGAACACTGAAGCTTTCTTT
CAVRRQGRNTEAFF
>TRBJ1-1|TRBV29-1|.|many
TGCAGCGTTGGTGGGGGCGAAGCTTTCTTT
CSVGGGEAFF
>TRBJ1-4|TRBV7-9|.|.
TGTGCCAGCAGCTTGGCACAAGGAGGTGAAAAACTGTTTTTT
CASSLAQGGEKLFF
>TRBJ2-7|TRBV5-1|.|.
TGCGCCAGCAGCTTGTCACAGCAGGAGCAGTACTTC
CASSLSQQEQYF
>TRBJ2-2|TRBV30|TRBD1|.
TGTGCCTGGAGTAACAGGGGATACGGGGAGCTGTTTTTT
CAWSNRGYGELFF
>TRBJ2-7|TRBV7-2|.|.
TGTGCCAGCAGCTTAAGGGCAGGTGGGGGGTCCTACGAGCAGTACTTC
CASSLRAGGGSYEQYF
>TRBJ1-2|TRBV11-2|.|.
TGTGCCAGCAGCCACCTGGGGGGTGGCTACACCTTC
CASSHLGGGYTF
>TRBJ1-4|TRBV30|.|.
TGTGCCTGCGGAGCAACTAATGAAAAACTGTTTTTT
CACGATNEKLFF
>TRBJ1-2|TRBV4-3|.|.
TGCGCCAGCAGCCAACAAGTCGGATTCGGGGGGTCCTATGGCTACACCTTC
CASSQQVGFGGSYGYTF
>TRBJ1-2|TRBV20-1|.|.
TGCAGTGCTGGCGGGAACTATGGCTACACCTTC
CSAGGNYGYTF
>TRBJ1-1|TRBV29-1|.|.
TGCAGCGTTGAATCGGGGGGCGGAACTGAAGCTTTCTTT
CSVESGGGTEAFF
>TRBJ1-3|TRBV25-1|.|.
TGTGCCAGCAGTCAGGACACCATATATTTT
CASSQDTIYF
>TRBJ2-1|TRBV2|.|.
TGTGCCAGCACAGTACGTACTCATCCGGGAAATGAGCAGTTCTTC
CASTVRTHPGNEQFF
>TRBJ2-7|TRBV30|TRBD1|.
TGTGCCTGGAGCGCAGGAGGACAGGACCACCAAGCTAAGTACTTC
CAWSAGGQDHQAKYF
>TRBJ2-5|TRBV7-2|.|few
TGTGCCAGCAGCGAGCGGCTCCAAGAGACCCAGTACTTC
CASSERLQETQYF
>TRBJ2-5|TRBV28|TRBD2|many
TGTGCCAGCAGTGGAACTAGCGGGCTCGGAGGGACCCAGTACTTC
CASSGTSGLGGTQYF
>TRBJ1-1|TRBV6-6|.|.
TGTGCCAGCAGTTCAAACAGGAACACTGAAGCTTTCTTT
CASSSNRNTEAFF
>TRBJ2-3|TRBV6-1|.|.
TGTGCCAGCATCGGTCCCGCAGATACGCAGTATTTT
CASIGPADTQYF
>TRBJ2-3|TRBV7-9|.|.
TGTGCCAGCAGCTTATCAGCAGATACGCAGTATTTT
CASSLSADTQYF
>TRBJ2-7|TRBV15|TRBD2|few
TGTGCCACCAGCAGGGACTCTAGCGGGGGCTACGAGCAGTACTTC
CATSRDSSGGYEQYF
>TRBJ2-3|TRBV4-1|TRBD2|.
TGTGCCAGCAGCCATGGGACTACCGATACGCAGTATTTT
CASSHGTTDTQYF
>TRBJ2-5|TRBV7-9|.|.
TGTGCCAGCAGTTTTTGGGTTTCGGGAGAAGAGACCCAGTACTTC
CASSFWVSGEETQYF
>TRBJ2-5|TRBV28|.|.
TGTGCCAGCGTCGATGACACAGGGAATAAGAAGACCCAGTACTTC
CASVDDTGNKKTQYF
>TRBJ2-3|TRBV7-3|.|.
TGTGCCAGCAGCTCAGAGAGCGACGGCACAGATACGCAGTATTTT
CASSSESDGTDTQYF
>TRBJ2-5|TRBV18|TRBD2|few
TGTGCCAGCTCACTGGGACTAGCGGGAGCTGAGACCCAGTACTTC
CASSLGLAGAETQYF
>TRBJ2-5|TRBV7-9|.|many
TGTGCCAGCAGCACCCACAAGGGGGTCGGGAAGACCCAGTACTTC
CASSTHKGVGKTQYF
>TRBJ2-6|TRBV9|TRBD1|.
TGTGCCAGCAGCGTGGATACAGGGGGCCCTGGGGCCAACGTCCTGACTTTC
CASSVDTGGPGANVLTF
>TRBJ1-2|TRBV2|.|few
TGTGCCAGCAGTCCGACGGAAGGGGCACATGGCTACACCTTC
CASSPTEGAHGYTF
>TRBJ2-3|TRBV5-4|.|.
TGTGCCAGCAGCCAAACTATCGATACGCAGTATTTT
CASSQTIDTQYF
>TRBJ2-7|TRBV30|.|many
TGTGCCTGGAGTAGGAGCCACGAGCAGTACTTC
CAWSRSHEQYF
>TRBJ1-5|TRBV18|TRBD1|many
TGTGCCAGCTCACTGGGACAGGGTCGGGACCAGCCCCAGCATTTT
CASSLGQGRDQPQHF
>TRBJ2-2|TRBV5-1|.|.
TGCGCCAGCAGCTGGACTGACGGGTCGACCGGGGAGCTGTTTTTT
CASSWTDGSTGELFF
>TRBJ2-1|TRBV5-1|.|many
TGCGCCAGCAGCTTGGAGGTTGGAGGATACAATGAGCAGTTCTTC
CASSLEVGGYNEQFF
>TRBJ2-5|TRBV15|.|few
TGTGCCACCAGCAGAGATTGTGGTCTAGACTGGGTTACCGAGACCCAGTACTTC
CATSRDCGLDWVTETQYF
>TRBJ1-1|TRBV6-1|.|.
TGTGCCAGCAGTGAATTCAGGGGCGGCACTGAAGCTTTCTTT
CASSEFRGGTEAFF
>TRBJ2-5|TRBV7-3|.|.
TGTGCCAGCAGTCCGAACCACGGGGTAGGGGAGACCCAGTACTTC
CASSPNHGVGETQYF
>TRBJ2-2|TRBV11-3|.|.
TGTGCCAGCAGCAAAGGGGTTAACACCGGGGAGCTGTTTTTT
CASSKGVNTGELFF
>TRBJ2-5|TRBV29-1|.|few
TGCAGCGTTGGAAGGAGGGGGGGGAAGGAGACCCAGTACTTC
CSVGRRGGKETQYF
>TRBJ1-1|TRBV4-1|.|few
TGCGCCAGCAGCCAAGAAGAGGTCATGAACACTGAAGCTTTCTTT
CASSQEEVMNTEAFF
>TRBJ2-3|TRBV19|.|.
TGTGCCAGTAGTAACTCAGATACGCAGTATTTT
CASSNSDTQYF
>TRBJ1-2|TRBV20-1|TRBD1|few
TGCAGTGCCCGACAGGGTAGGGTCCACACCTTC
CSARQGRVHTF
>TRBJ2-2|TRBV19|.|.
TGTGCCAGTAGTATATTCCGCACCGGGGAGCTGTTTTTT
CASSIFRTGELFF
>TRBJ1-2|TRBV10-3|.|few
TGTGCCATCAGTGGAACAGGGAACGGCTACACCTTC
CAISGTGNGYTF
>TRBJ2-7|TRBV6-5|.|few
TGTGCCAGCAGCGACGCCGGGAACGAGCAGTACTTC
CASSDAGNEQYF
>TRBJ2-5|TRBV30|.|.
TGTGCCTGGAGCGTACATTTGACAGGAAAGAGGGTGACCCAGTACTTC
CAWSVHLTGKRVTQYF
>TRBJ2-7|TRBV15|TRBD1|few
TGTGCCACCAGCAGAGTGGACAGGGCTTTCGACGAGCAGTACTTC
CATSRVDRAFDEQYF
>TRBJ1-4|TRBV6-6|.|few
TGTGCCGTGGGAAGAGGGAACGAAAAACTGTTTTTT
CAVGRGNEKLFF